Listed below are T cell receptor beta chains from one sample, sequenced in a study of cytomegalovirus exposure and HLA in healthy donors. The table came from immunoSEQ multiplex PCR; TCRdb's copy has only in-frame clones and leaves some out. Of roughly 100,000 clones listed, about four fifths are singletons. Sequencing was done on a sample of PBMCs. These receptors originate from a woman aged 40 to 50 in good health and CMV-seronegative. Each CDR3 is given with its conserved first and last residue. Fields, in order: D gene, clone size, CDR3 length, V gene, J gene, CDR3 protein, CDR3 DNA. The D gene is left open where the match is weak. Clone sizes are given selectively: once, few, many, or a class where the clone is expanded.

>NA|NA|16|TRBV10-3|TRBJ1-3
CAISESRGAWGNTIYF
TGTGCCATCAGTGAGTCAAGGGGTGCGTGGGGAAACACCATATATTTT
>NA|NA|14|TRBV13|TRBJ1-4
CASSLRSQNEKLFF
TGTGCCAGCAGCCTCCGGTCGCAAAATGAAAAACTGTTTTTT
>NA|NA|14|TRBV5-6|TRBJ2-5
CASSLGAGQETQYF
TGTGCCAGCAGCTTGGGGGCAGGCCAAGAGACCCAGTACTTC
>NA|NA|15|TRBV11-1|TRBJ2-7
CASSLGDGGRYEQYF
TGTGCCAGCAGCTTAGGGGACGGGGGTCGGTACGAGCAGTACTTC
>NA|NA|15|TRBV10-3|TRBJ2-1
CAISEFSGEANEQFF
TGTGCCATCAGTGAATTTTCTGGAGAGGCCAATGAGCAGTTCTTC
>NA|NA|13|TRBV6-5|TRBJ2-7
CASRRQDAYEQYF
TGTGCCAGCAGACGACAGGACGCCTACGAGCAGTACTTC
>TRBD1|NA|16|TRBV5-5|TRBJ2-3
CASSLDRGYLGDTQYF
TGTGCCAGCAGCTTGGACAGGGGCTACCTGGGGGATACGCAGTATTTT
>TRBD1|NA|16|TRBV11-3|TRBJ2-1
CASSSDRDRGPGEQFF
TGTGCCAGCAGCTCCGACCGGGACAGGGGACCCGGTGAGCAGTTCTTC
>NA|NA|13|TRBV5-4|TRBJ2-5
CASSFQQAETQYF
TGTGCCAGCAGCTTCCAACAGGCGGAGACCCAGTACTTC
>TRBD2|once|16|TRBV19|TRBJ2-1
CASGTSGISSYNEQFF
TGTGCCAGCGGGACTAGCGGCATTAGCTCCTACAATGAGCAGTTCTTC
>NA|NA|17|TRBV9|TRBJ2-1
CASSVRARPGLYNEQFF
TGTGCCAGCAGCGTCAGGGCCCGTCCGGGTCTTTACAATGAGCAGTTCTTC
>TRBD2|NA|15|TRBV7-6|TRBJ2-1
CASSRLAGSYNEQFF
TGTGCCAGCAGCCGCCTAGCGGGCTCCTACAATGAGCAGTTCTTC
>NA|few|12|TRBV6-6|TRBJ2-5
CATSVTQETQYF
TGTGCCACCTCAGTAACCCAAGAGACCCAGTACTTC
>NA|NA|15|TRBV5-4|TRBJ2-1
CASSWGGATYNEQFF
TGTGCCAGCAGCTGGGGGGGGGCTACCTACAATGAGCAGTTCTTC
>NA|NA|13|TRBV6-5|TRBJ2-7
CASSFGQFYEQYF
TGTGCCAGCAGTTTCGGACAGTTCTACGAGCAGTACTTC
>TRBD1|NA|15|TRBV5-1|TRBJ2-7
CASSLLGTGVHEQYF
TGCGCCAGCAGCTTGTTGGGGACAGGGGTCCACGAGCAGTACTTC
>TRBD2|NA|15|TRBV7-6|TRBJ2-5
CASSGRTSRQETQYF
TGTGCCAGCAGCGGGCGGACTAGTCGGCAAGAGACCCAGTACTTC
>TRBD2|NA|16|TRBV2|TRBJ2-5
CASSEGTSGRRETQYF
TGTGCCAGCAGTGAAGGCACTAGCGGGAGGCGAGAGACCCAGTACTTC
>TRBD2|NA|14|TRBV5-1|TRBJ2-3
CATSGLAGADTQYF
TGCGCCACCTCGGGACTAGCGGGAGCAGATACGCAGTATTTT
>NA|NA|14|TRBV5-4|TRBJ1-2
CASSLQGPNYGYTF
TGTGCCAGCAGCTTACAGGGACCTAACTATGGCTACACCTTC
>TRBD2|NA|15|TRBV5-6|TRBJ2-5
CASSRVGGREETQYF
TGTGCCAGCAGCAGGGTGGGCGGGAGGGAAGAGACCCAGTACTTC
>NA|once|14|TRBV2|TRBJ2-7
CASSEASTTYEQYF
TGTGCCAGCAGTGAAGCAAGTACAACCTACGAGCAGTACTTC
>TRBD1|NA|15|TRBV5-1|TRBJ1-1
CASSLARTGVTEAFF
TGCGCCAGCAGCTTGGCTCGGACAGGGGTTACTGAAGCTTTCTTT
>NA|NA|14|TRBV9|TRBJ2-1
CASSGGGIYGEQFF
TGTGCCAGCAGCGGGGGCGGTATCTACGGAGAGCAGTTCTTC
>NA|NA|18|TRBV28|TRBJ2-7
CASSFRIVGGASMYEQYF
TGTGCCAGCAGTTTCAGGATAGTAGGGGGGGCGTCGATGTACGAGCAGTACTTC
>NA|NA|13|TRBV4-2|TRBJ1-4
CASSAQGNEKLFF
TGTGCCAGCAGCGCGCAGGGTAATGAAAAACTGTTTTTT
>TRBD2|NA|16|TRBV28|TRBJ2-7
CASSPPRLREYSEQYF
TGTGCCAGCAGCCCCCCGAGGTTGCGGGAGTATAGTGAGCAGTACTTC
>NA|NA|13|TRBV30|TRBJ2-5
CAWRRQVQETQYF
TGTGCCTGGAGAAGACAGGTCCAAGAGACCCAGTACTTC
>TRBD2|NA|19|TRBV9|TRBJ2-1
CASSVGGSGRPSSYNEQFF
TGTGCCAGCAGCGTGGGGGGCAGCGGGAGGCCGAGCTCCTACAATGAGCAGTTCTTC
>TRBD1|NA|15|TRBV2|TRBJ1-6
CARSIGQGANSPLHF
TGTGCCAGGAGTATTGGACAGGGGGCTAATTCACCCCTCCACTTT
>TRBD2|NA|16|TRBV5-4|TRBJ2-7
CASSLASGIRVYEQYF
TGTGCCAGCAGCTTGGCTAGCGGGATTAGGGTCTACGAGCAGTACTTC
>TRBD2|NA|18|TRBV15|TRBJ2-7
CATSRASGPTLGRDGQYF
TGTGCCACCAGCAGAGCTAGCGGTCCTACTCTAGGCCGGGATGGGCAGTACTTC
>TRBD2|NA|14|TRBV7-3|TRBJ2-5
CASSLNPSGSLKYF
TGTGCCAGCAGCTTAAATCCTAGCGGGAGCCTTAAGTACTTC
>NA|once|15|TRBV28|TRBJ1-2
CASSTSGGPNYGYTF
TGTGCCAGCAGTACCTCGGGGGGTCCGAACTATGGCTACACCTTC
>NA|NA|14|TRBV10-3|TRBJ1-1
CAISEPASSWEAFF
TGTGCCATCAGTGAGCCCGCCTCGAGCTGGGAAGCTTTCTTT
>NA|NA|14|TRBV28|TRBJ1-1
CASITLWGPTEAFF
TGTGCCAGCATAACCCTATGGGGCCCCACTGAAGCTTTCTTT
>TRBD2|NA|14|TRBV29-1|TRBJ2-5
CSVASGRAVETQYF
TGCAGCGTGGCTAGCGGGAGGGCCGTCGAGACCCAGTACTTC
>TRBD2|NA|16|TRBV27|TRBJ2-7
CASSFSTSGVDYEQYF
TGTGCCAGCAGTTTCTCGACTAGCGGGGTCGACTACGAGCAGTACTTC
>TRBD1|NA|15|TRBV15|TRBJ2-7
CATSRDGQGRYEQYF
TGTGCCACCAGCAGAGACGGACAGGGGCGGTACGAGCAGTACTTC
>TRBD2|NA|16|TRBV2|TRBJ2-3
CASSGLAGGSTDTQYF
TGTGCCAGCAGTGGGCTAGCGGGAGGAAGCACAGATACGCAGTATTTT
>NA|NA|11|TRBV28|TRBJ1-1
CASTTVLKAFF
TGTGCCAGCACAACAGTTCTTAAAGCTTTCTTT
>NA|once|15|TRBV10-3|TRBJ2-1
CATSGDATAYNEQFF
TGTGCCACATCCGGAGACGCAACCGCCTACAATGAGCAGTTCTTC
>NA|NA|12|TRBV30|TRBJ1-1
CAWSSGAAEAFF
TGTGCCTGGAGTTCAGGGGCAGCTGAAGCTTTCTTT
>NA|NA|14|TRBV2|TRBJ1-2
CASSGRGENYGYTF
TGTGCCAGCAGTGGCAGGGGTGAGAACTATGGCTACACCTTC
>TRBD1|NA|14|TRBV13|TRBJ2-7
CASRGQGRSYEQYF
TGTGCCAGCAGAGGACAGGGGCGCTCCTACGAGCAGTACTTC
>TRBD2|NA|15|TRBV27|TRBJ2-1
CASTSGTSLRNEQFF
TGTGCCAGCACTTCCGGGACTAGCCTAAGAAATGAGCAGTTCTTC
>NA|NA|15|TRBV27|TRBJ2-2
CASSFSPAGTGELFF
TGTGCCAGCAGTTTCTCACCCGCGGGTACCGGGGAGCTGTTTTTT
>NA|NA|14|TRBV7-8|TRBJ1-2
CASSLGRGLYGYTF
TGTGCCAGCAGCTTAGGCAGGGGCTTGTATGGCTACACCTTC
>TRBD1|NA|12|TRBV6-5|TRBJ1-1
CASSLRTGEAFF
TGTGCCAGCAGTCTTCGGACAGGTGAAGCTTTCTTT
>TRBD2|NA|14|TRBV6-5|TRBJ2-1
CASSPGGLAGVAFF
TGTGCCAGCAGTCCGGGCGGTCTAGCGGGAGTTGCGTTCTTC
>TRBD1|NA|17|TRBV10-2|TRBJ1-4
CASSDRTGGNYNEKLFF
TGCGCCAGCAGTGACAGAACAGGGGGCAATTATAATGAAAAACTGTTTTTT
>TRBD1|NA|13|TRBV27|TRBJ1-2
CASSLTGLDGYTF
TGTGCCAGCAGTTTGACAGGGTTGGATGGCTACACCTTC
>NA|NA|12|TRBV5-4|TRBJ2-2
CASSFYTGELFF
TGTGCCAGCAGCTTCTATACCGGGGAGCTGTTTTTT
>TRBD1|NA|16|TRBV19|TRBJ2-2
CASSRGQGANTGELFF
TGTGCCAGTAGTAGAGGACAGGGGGCGAACACCGGGGAGCTGTTTTTT
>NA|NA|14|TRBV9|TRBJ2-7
CASSVGGTEYEQYF
TGTGCCAGCAGCGTAGGCGGGACGGAGTACGAGCAGTACTTC